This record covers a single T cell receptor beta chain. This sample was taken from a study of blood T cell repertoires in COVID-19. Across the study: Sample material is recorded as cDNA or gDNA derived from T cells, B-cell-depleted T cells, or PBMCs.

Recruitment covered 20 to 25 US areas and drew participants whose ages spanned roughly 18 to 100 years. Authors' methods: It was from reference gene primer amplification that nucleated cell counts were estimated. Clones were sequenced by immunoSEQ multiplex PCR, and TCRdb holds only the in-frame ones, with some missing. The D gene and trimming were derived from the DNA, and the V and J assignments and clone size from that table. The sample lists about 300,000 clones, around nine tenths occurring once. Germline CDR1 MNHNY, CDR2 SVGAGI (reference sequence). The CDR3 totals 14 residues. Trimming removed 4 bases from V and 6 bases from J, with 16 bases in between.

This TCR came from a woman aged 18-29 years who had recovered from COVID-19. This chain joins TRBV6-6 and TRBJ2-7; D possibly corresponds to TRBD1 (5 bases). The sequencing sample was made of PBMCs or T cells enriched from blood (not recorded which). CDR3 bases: TGTGCCAGCAGTTTACAGGCTTCCACAGGCGAGCAGTACTTC. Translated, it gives CASSLQASTGEQYF.